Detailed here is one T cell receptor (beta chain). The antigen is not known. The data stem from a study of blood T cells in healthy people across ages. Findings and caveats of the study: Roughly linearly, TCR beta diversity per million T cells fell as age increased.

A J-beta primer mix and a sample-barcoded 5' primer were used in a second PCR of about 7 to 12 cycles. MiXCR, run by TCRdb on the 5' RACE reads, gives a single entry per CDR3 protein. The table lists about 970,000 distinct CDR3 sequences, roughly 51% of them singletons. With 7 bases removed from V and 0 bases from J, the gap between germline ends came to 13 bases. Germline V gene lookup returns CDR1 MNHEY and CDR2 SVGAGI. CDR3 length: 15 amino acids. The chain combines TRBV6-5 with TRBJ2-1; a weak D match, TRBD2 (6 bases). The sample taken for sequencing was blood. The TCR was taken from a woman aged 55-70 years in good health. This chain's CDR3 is CASKISGSSYNEQFF. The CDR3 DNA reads TGTGCCAGCAAGATTAGCGGTAGCTCCTACAATGAGCAGTTCTTC.